Each of the 25 T cell receptor beta chains below was sequenced from the same sample in a study of breast tumors, draining lymph nodes, adjacent tissues. Each CDR3 protein gets one entry after TCRdb re-called the multiplex PCR reads with MiXCR. The table records roughly 100,000 distinct CDR3 sequences, 30% of them present only once. Samples came from axillary lymph nodes draining the breast cancer. The sample comprised axillary lymph node tissue. The receptor set was obtained from a female donor with breast cancer. Some clones in this sample may be carry-over from other donors' samples.

This clonotype was recorded at least ten times. The gene calls are TRBV24-1 and TRBJ2-3, with D tentatively TRBD1 or TRBD2 (5 bases each). Germline CDR1 and CDR2: KGHDR and SFDVKD. CDR3 length: 15 residues. V gave up 7 bases and J gave up 5 bases, with 18 bases separating them. The CDR3 DNA reads as TGTGCCACCAGCGTCGTCAGGGAAGGAGGAGATACGCAGTATTTT. It encodes CATSVVREGGDTQYF.

At least ten counts were recorded for this clonotype. Just one base apart from a much larger clone, this may be a read error. The chain uses TRBV6-5 and TRBJ1-6, with D perhaps TRBD1 (6 bases). Germline V lookup: CDR1 MNHEY, CDR2 SVGAGI. The CDR3 totals 18 residues. CDR3 protein: CASSHSAYGNRDNSPLHF. CDR3 DNA sequence: TGTGCCAGCAGTCACTCAGCTTATGGAAACAGGGATAATTCACCCCTCCACTTT.

This clonotype was counted at least ten times. J is TRBJ2-1 and V is TRBV30, with 8 bases aligning to TRBD2. The CDR3 is 15 amino acids. V shed 4 bases and J 3 bases; nucleotides not matched to a gene: 8. Looked up from germline, CDR1 is GTSNPN and CDR2 is SVGIG (reference sequence). The CDR3 nucleotides read TGTGCCTGGAATGAAGGGCTAGCGGGCTACAATGAGCAGTTCTTC. Translating gives CAWNEGLAGYNEQFF.

Many counts were recorded for this clonotype. The V call is TRBV3-1, the J call TRBJ2-1, with 7 bases lining up with TRBD1. The CDR3 totals 15 residues. Germline CDR1 reads LGHDT; CDR2 reads YNNKEL (reference sequence). J was trimmed by 3 bases and V by 4 bases; bases with no gene match: 6. CDR3 DNA: TGTGCCAGCAGCCCCCGGGACAGAGTCTACAATGAGCAGTTCTTC. Translated, it gives CASSPRDRVYNEQFF.

The chain recombines TRBV4-2 with TRBJ1-6, with 7 nucleotides matching TRBD1. Losses at the gene ends were 3 bases for V and 8 bases for J; bases not matched to a gene: 10. Germline V CDR1 and CDR2: LGHNA, YNFKEQ. The CDR3 is 16 amino acids. CDR3 loop: CASSQGTVPGDSPLHF. CDR3 in DNA: TGTGCCAGCAGCCAGGGGACAGTCCCTGGGGATTCACCCCTCCACTTT.

This clonotype has more than one count but fewer than ten. This chain connects TRBV10-1 to TRBJ2-7; D uncertain. This CDR3 region has 15 residues. Trimming took 0 bases from V and 0 from J, leaving 9 bases between them. Germline assignment: CDR1 WNHNN and CDR2 SYGVQD (reference sequence). CDR3 residues: CASSESPRSSYEQYF. DNA of the CDR3: TGCGCCAGCAGTGAGTCTCCCAGGAGCTCCTACGAGCAGTACTTC.

This clonotype has ten or more counts. The CDR3 spells CASSRGTGELFF. The CDR3 DNA reads TGTGCCAGCAGCAGAGGGACCGGGGAGCTGTTTTTT. The chain recombines TRBV13 with TRBJ2-2; D is perhaps TRBD2 (5 bases). The ends were cut back, 5 bases at V and 5 bases at J, with 6 bases in the middle. The CDR3 runs to 12 residues. CDR1 and CDR2 (germline): PRHDT, FYEKMQ (reference sequence).

This clonotype was seen more than once but under ten times. This chain connects TRBV7-8 to TRBJ1-1; D may be TRBD1 (5 bases). V dropped 6 bases and J dropped 4 bases, with 21 bases sitting between them. Germline CDR1 SGHVS, CDR2 FQNEAQ. The CDR3 runs to 16 residues. This CDR3 is CASSPSRGPDFTEAFF. The CDR3 DNA sequence: TGTGCCAGCAGTCCCTCCCGGGGCCCCGATTTCACTGAAGCTTTCTTT.

This clonotype has a count of ten or more. The J gene is TRBJ2-7, the V gene TRBV7-9, with D possibly matching TRBD1 (5 bases). CDR3 size: 15 residues. Looked up from germline, CDR1 is SEHNR and CDR2 is FQNEAQ (reference sequence). Trimming took 4 bases from V and 4 from J, leaving 17 bases between them. CDR3 coding DNA: TGTGCCAGCAGCTCAGACAGAACAGTATCTTACGAGCAGTACTTC. Translating it yields CASSSDRTVSYEQYF.

In this sample, this clonotype turned up many times. This chain uses TRBV9 with TRBJ2-3, with TRBD1 matching 12 bases. J was trimmed by 2 bases and V by 3 bases; bases with no gene match: 7. The CDR3 contains 17 residues. Germline assignment: CDR1 SGDLS and CDR2 YYNGEE. CDR3 bases: TGTGCCAGCAGCGAGGGATGGGACAGGGGGCTCACAGATACGCAGTATTTT. Amino acid sequence: CASSEGWDRGLTDTQYF.

In this sample, this clonotype turned up many times. The gene calls are TRBV5-6 and TRBJ2-5; no reliable D call. The length of the CDR3 is 15 residues. V was shortened by 1 base and J by 0 bases, with 10 bases between the two germline ends. Germline CDR1 SGHDT, CDR2 YYEEEE. The CDR3 region is CASSLRADYQETQYF. The CDR3 nucleotides are TGTGCCAGCAGCTTGAGGGCAGACTACCAAGAGACCCAGTACTTC.

Notes on this clonotype: This may be a read error, as it is one base from a much larger clone. As the CDR3 is not closed by the conserved phenylalanine or tryptophan, this likely results from a read error. V gene TRBV19 combines with J gene TRBJ2-3; 7 bases map to TRBD1. V shed 5 bases and J 3 bases; nucleotides not matched to a gene: 8. This CDR3 has 15 amino acids. In germline, CDR1 is LNHDA, CDR2 SQIVND (reference sequence). CDR3 in DNA: TGTGCCAGTAGTTTCCTGACAGGGTATACAGATACGCAGTATATT. Encoded protein: CASSFLTGYTDTQYI.

This rearrangement joins TRBV7-6 to TRBJ2-3; 14 positions match TRBD2. Germline V CDR1 and CDR2: SGHVS, FNYEAQ. The length of the CDR3 is 19 residues. Trimming cost V 1 base and J 4 bases; bases outside gene matches: 10. CDR3 bases: TGTGCCAGCAGCTTAGGAAGACTAGCGGGGGGGCCACATGCAGATACGCAGTATTTT. Residues: CASSLGRLAGGPHADTQYF.

This clonotype was observed at least ten times. Since a much larger clone is just one base distant, this may be a read error. CDR3 protein: CASSPTGGRYNSPLHF. The DNA of the CDR3 is TGTGCCAGCAGTCCAACAGGGGGCAGGTATAATTCACCCCTCCACTTT. The J gene is TRBJ1-6, the V gene TRBV6-5, with 9 positions matching TRBD1. The V and J ends lost 5 bases and 4 bases, in that order; junction bases with no gene match: 6. This CDR3 contains 16 residues. Germline V gene data show CDR1 as MNHEY and CDR2 as SVGAGI.

This clonotype was counted many times. The chain has TRBV4-1 and TRBJ2-1; 9 bases line up with TRBD2. The CDR3 loop spans 18 amino acids. CDR1 MGHRA and CDR2 YSYEKL come from the germline V gene. V shed 1 base and J 2 bases; nucleotides not matched to a gene: 9. The CDR3 nucleotides are TGCGCCAGCAGCCAAGTCGATATGGGACTAGCTGCCTACAATGAGCAGTTCTTC. Translating gives CASSQVDMGLAAYNEQFF.

This clonotype was recorded at least ten times. The chain is built from TRBV20-1 and TRBJ2-5, with a weak D call TRBD1 (5 bases). This CDR3 spans 14 amino acids. V dropped 1 base and J dropped 4 bases, with 13 bases sitting between them. The V gene's germline CDR1 is DFQATT and CDR2 SNEGSKA (reference sequence). CDR3 sequence: CSARGAGLGETQYF. The CDR3 DNA reads as TGCAGTGCTAGAGGCGCAGGGCTGGGAGAGACCCAGTACTTC.

This clonotype has a single count. CDR3 residues: CASTQGSEAFF. The CDR3 DNA reads TGTGCCAGCACCCAGGGGTCTGAAGCTTTCTTT. The V gene is TRBV5-5, the J gene TRBJ1-1, with D perhaps matching TRBD1 (6 bases). The CDR3 consists of 11 residues. Trimming took off 6 bases at V and 6 bases at J, with 9 bases between the two ends. CDR1 SGHKS and CDR2 YYEKEE come from the germline V gene (reference sequence).

This clonotype has at least ten counts. The rearrangement joins TRBV5-1 to TRBJ1-2; D unresolved. CDR1 and CDR2 from the germline V gene are SGHRS and YFSETQ. The CDR3 covers 15 residues. Deletions cut 4 bases from V and 5 bases from J, with 18 bases between. The CDR3 bases are TGCGCCAGCAGCCCCGCGGGCGATCCGCATTATGGCTACACCTTC. Amino acids: CASSPAGDPHYGYTF.

The gene calls are TRBV25-1 and TRBJ1-2, with TRBD1 as a possible D gene (5 bases). The V and J ends lost 3 bases and 4 bases respectively, with 9 bases between them. The CDR3 extends over 13 amino acids. In germline, CDR1 is MGHDK, CDR2 SYGVNS. CDR3 nucleotides: TGTGCCAGCAGTGAGAGGGGATCCTATGGCTACACCTTC. It yields the protein CASSERGSYGYTF.

For this clonotype: The CDR3 ends on some other residue instead of the conserved phenylalanine or tryptophan, so this is likely a read error. V gene TRBV7-2 combines with J gene TRBJ2-6; unclear D gene. Germline loops: CDR1 SGHTA, CDR2 FQGNSA. Trimming stripped 4 bases from V and 15 bases from J, with 4 bases between. This CDR3 comprises 9 residues. The CDR3 loop reads CASSSNLTS. CDR3 bases: TGTGCCAGCAGCTCGAACCTGACTAGC.

At least ten counts were recorded for this clonotype. The genes are TRBV19 and TRBJ2-3; weak D call: TRBD1 (5 bases). The V end was cut by 5 bases, the J end by 2 bases, with 11 bases between. The germline V gene has CDR1 LNHDA and CDR2 SQIVND (reference sequence). The CDR3 is made up of 14 amino acids. The CDR3 is CASSSLGATDTQYF. In nucleotides, the CDR3 is TGTGCCAGTAGTTCTCTAGGGGCCACAGATACGCAGTATTTT.

The chain links TRBV5-1 to TRBJ1-1; D remains unclear. Trimming removed 4 bases at V and 1 base at J, with 14 bases between. The CDR3 spans 15 residues. CDR1 is SGHRS and CDR2 is YFSETQ in the germline V gene. CDR3 nucleotide sequence: TGCGCCAGCAGCGCACAGCCAACAGAGAACACTGAAGCTTTCTTT. This translates into CASSAQPTENTEAFF.

This clonotype was detected ten times or more. This sequence joins TRBV29-1 and TRBJ2-4, with 8 bases aligning to TRBD2. The germline V gene has CDR1 SQVTM and CDR2 ANQGSEA. The CDR3 length is 16 residues. Trimming took 6 bases from V and 3 from J; bases not matched to a gene: 13. CDR3 DNA: TGCAGCGTGGGGGGACTAGAATCCGATGTCAAAAACATTCAGTACTTC. Its translation is CSVGGLESDVKNIQYF.

The chain has TRBV7-8 and TRBJ2-7; D possibly uses TRBD1 or TRBD2 (5 bases each). Per germline, CDR1 SGHVS and CDR2 FQNEAQ. Trimming took 3 bases from V and 6 from J, leaving 9 bases between them. The CDR3 sequence is 12 residues long. The CDR3 DNA follows: TGTGCCAGCAGCTTGGGACGGTTCGAGCAGTACTTC. It is translated as CASSLGRFEQYF. The full variable domain, completed using reference TRBV7-8 and TRBJ2-7, is GAGVSQSPRYKVAKRGQDVALRCDPISGHVSLFWYQQALGQGPEFLTYFQNEAQLDKSGLPSDRFFAERPEGSVSTLKIQRTQQEDSAVYLCASSLGRFEQYFGPGTRLTVT.

This clonotype was counted ten times or more. This sequence joins TRBV7-9 and TRBJ2-7; 11 bases fit TRBD2. The V segment lost 3 bases and the J segment 3 bases; nucleotides outside the gene matches: 4. The CDR3 is 15 residues long. The germline CDR1 and CDR2 sequences are SEHNR and FQNEAQ (reference sequence). The CDR3 DNA reads as TGTGCCAGCAGCTTTGGGACTAGCGGATACTACGAGCAGTACTTC. Amino acid sequence: CASSFGTSGYYEQYF.